Listed below are T cell receptor beta chains from one sample, sequenced in a study of tumor and adjacent non-tumor tissue in lung cancer. TCRdb used MiXCR to reprocess the multiplex PCR reads, holding one entry per CDR3 protein. This table has 110,000 or so distinct CDR3 sequences, 62% appearing once. The sequenced material came from distant non-tumor lung tissue. These TCRs come from a man aged 55-75 years with non-small cell lung cancer. CDR3s include the opening cysteine and the closing phenylalanine or tryptophan. D genes are given only for firm matches. Some rows mark clone size as missing; the rest say once, few, many or name a class of expanded clone.

TRBD1	once	TRBV28	TRBJ1-3	CASSSAGQGPGNTIYF	TGTGCCAGCAGTTCGGCCGGACAGGGACCTGGAAACACCATATATTTT
.	few	TRBV14	TRBJ1-5	CASSRMGDLREYQPQHF	TGTGCCAGCAGCCGGATGGGGGACCTGAGGGAGTATCAGCCCCAGCATTTT
TRBD2	.	TRBV11-3	TRBJ2-7	CAYRRASGSSYGQYF	TGTGCCTATAGGAGGGCTAGCGGGAGCTCCTACGGGCAGTACTTC
TRBD1	.	TRBV11-3	TRBJ2-6	CASNAGTGDSGANVLTF	TGTGCCAGCAACGCAGGGACAGGGGACTCTGGGGCCAACGTCCTGACTTTC
.	many	TRBV10-3	TRBJ1-2	CAISESRGANGYTF	TGTGCCATCAGTGAGTCGAGGGGCGCGAATGGCTACACCTTC
.	.	TRBV11-3	TRBJ2-6	CASSQEGSGANILTF	TGTGCCAGCAGTCAAGAGGGTTCTGGGGCCAACATCCTGACTTTC
TRBD2	.	TRBV11-2	TRBJ2-5	CASRPPTSGMGETQYF	TGTGCCAGCAGACCCCCTACTAGCGGGATGGGGGAGACCCAGTACTTC
.	.	TRBV4-1	TRBJ2-3	CASGQAGQAGTDTQYF	TGCGCCAGCGGCCAGGCTGGTCAGGCTGGCACAGATACGCAATATTTT
TRBD1	.	TRBV24-1	TRBJ2-1	CATSDQLAGGYNEQFF	TGTGCCACCAGTGACCAACTGGCAGGGGGCTACAATGAGCAGTTTTTC
.	.	TRBV6-5	TRBJ2-3	CASSYSGERNIDTQYF	TGTGCCAGCAGTTACTCAGGCGAGCGGAACATAGATACGCAGTATTTT
TRBD1	.	TRBV12-3/TRBV12-4	TRBJ1-3	CASSSGQGVLGNNIYF	TGTGCCAGCAGTTCAGGGCAGGGGGTGCTTGGAAACAACATATATTTT
.	.	TRBV11-2	TRBJ2-3	CPNSFNAGPVTDTQYF	TGTCCCAACAGCTTTAATGCGGGGCCCGTCACAGATACGCAGTATTTT
.	.	TRBV6-5	TRBJ1-1	CASGRLGCRTGVFF	TGTGCCAGCGGACGACTAGGGTGCAGAACTGGAGTTTTCTTT
.	.	TRBV4-2	TRBJ1-1	CASSQDQTDGTFF	TGTGCAAGCAGCCAAGATCAAACCGACGGAACTTTCTTT
TRBD2	.	TRBV11-1	TRBJ2-1	CASSKHWTSGRIFSEQFF	TGTGCCAGTAGCAAACATTGGACTAGCGGACGGATCTTTAGTGAACAGTTCTTC
.	many	TRBV12-3/TRBV12-4	TRBJ1-1	CASSLGGLRTEAFF	TGTGCCAGCAGTTTAGGGGGGTTACGCACTGAAGCTTTCTTT
TRBD2	many	TRBV6-2/TRBV6-3	TRBJ2-1	CASTRGTSGANEQFF	TGTGCCAGCACTCGGGGGACTAGCGGGGCCAATGAGCAGTTCTTC
TRBD2	.	TRBV11-3	TRBJ2-1	CASSSYSGAGDHELFF	TGTGCCAGCAGCTCATACTCGGGAGCGGGAGACCATGAGCTGTTCTTC
.	.	TRBV9	TRBJ2-6	CASSPGSGANVLTF	TGTGCCAGCAGCCCAGGCTCTGGGGCCAACGTCCTGACTTTC
TRBD1	.	TRBV6-1	TRBJ2-4	CACRGTGDGNIQYF	TGTGCCTGCAGGGGGACAGGGGATGGAAACATTCAGTACTTC
TRBD2	few	TRBV5-1	TRBJ2-3	CASSFYGGSSTDTQYF	TGCGCCAGCAGCTTTTACGGGGGGTCTAGCACAGATACGCAGTATTTT
TRBD1	.	TRBV6-1	TRBJ2-5	CASRRKTGTGAEETRYF	TGTGCCAGCAGGCGGAAGACCGGGACAGGGGCTGAAGAGACCCGGTACTTC
.	.	TRBV6-6	TRBJ1-2	CASTPGGGLQDGYTF	TGTGCCAGCACACCGGGGGGGGGATTACAAGATGGCTACACCTTC
.	.	TRBV4-1	TRBJ1-1	CASSQLIGEAFF	TGCGCCAGCAGCCAGCTGATAGGTGAAGCTTTCTTT
TRBD1	many	TRBV7-9	TRBJ2-4	CASSPTGGTKNIQYF	TGTGCCAGCAGTCCTACAGGGGGGACCAAAAACATTCAGTACTTC
.	.	TRBV6-1	TRBJ1-5	CVSSEFGTGILSNQPQHF	.
.	many	TRBV30	TRBJ2-6	CACGRGSGANVLTF	TGTGCCTGTGGCCGCGGGTCTGGGGCCAACGTCCTGACTTTC
.	.	TRBV10-3	TRBJ2-1	CVISGGGRWYEQFF	TGTGTCATCAGTGGAGGGGGCCGGTGGTATGAGCAGTTCTTC
.	.	TRBV5-4	TRBJ1-2	CTSSLLTGGGYTF	TGTACCAGCAGCTTGTTGACAGGAGGCGGCTACACCTTC
.	.	TRBV29-1	TRBJ2-6	CSVDGIRANVLTF	TGCAGCGTTGATGGCATTCGGGCCAACGTCCTGACTTTC
.	many	TRBV6-2/TRBV6-3	TRBJ1-1	CASSSGPYSEAFF	TGTGCCAGCAGTTCAGGGCCATATTCTGAAGCTTTCTTT
TRBD1	.	TRBV6-2/TRBV6-3	TRBJ1-2	CASSSRRVSGQAGFNYGYTF	TGTGCCAGCAGCTCTCGTAGGGTGTCCGGACAGGCCGGATTTAACTATGGCTACACCTTC
TRBD1	.	TRBV29-1	TRBJ1-2	CSVVLRQGARGYTF	TGCAGCGTAGTCTTACGACAGGGGGCGAGAGGCTACACCTTC
.	.	TRBV20-1	TRBJ2-3	CSAAQDARNTDTQYF	TGCAGTGCCGCCCAAGATGCGCGAAACACAGATACGCAGTATTTT
.	.	TRBV11-2	TRBJ2-2	CASSLGSSGRTGERFF	TGTGCCAGCAGCTTAGGGTCTAGTGGGAGGACCGGGGAGCGGTTTTTT
.	.	TRBV2	TRBJ2-3	CANGADTQYF	TGTGCCAACGGCGCAGATACGCAGTATTTT
TRBD2	few	TRBV13	TRBJ2-5	CASSSTSGAQETQYF	TGTGCCAGCAGCTCGACTAGCGGGGCCCAAGAGACCCAGTACTTC
TRBD2	.	TRBV30	TRBJ2-3	CTWQLLAGGSDTQYF	TGTACCTGGCAGTTACTAGCGGGAGGCTCAGATACGCAGTATTTT
TRBD1	many	TRBV12-3/TRBV12-4	TRBJ2-3	CASSAGQGTTDTQYF	TGTGCCAGCAGTGCGGGACAGGGTACGACAGATACGCAGTATTTT
.	.	TRBV11-2	TRBJ2-5	CASSADRPQETQYF	TGTGCCAGCAGCGCTGACAGACCCCAAGAGACCCAGTACTTC
.	many	TRBV6-1	TRBJ2-7	CASTAGIYEQYF	TGTGCCAGCACGGCTGGGATATACGAGCAGTACTTC
TRBD1	.	TRBV7-8	TRBJ2-7	CASSTRDRGSYEQNF	TGTGCCAGCAGCACACGGGACAGAGGCTCCTACGAGCAGAACTTC
.	many	TRBV5-1	TRBJ2-5	CASIPVGRETQYF	TGCGCCAGCATCCCGGTGGGGCGGGAGACCCAGTACTTC
TRBD2	.	TRBV13	TRBJ2-1	CASSRSSGRSYDEQFF	TGTGCCAGCAGCCGTTCTAGCGGGAGATCCTACGATGAGCAGTTCTTC
TRBD1	many	TRBV12-3/TRBV12-4	TRBJ1-4	CASSPRQGRNEKLFF	TGTGCCAGCAGTCCAAGACAGGGGCGCAATGAAAAACTGTTTTTT
TRBD2	few	TRBV13	TRBJ2-1	CASSQTSGGASEQFF	TGTGCCAGCAGCCAAACTAGCGGGGGGGCCAGTGAGCAGTTCTTC
.	.	TRBV4-1	TRBJ1-1	CASSPREVTVAFF	TGCGCTAGCAGCCCGCGGGAGGTCACTGTAGCTTTCTTT
TRBD1	.	TRBV29-1	TRBJ1-2	CSVSTGTGSGYTF	TGCAGCGTTAGTACCGGGACAGGGAGTGGCTACACCTTC
.	.	TRBV12-3/TRBV12-4	TRBJ2-1	CASSAGTGVSYKEQFF	TGTGCCAGCAGTGCGGGAACAGGGGTCTCCTACAAAGAGCAGTTCTTC